The 4 T cell receptor beta chains below come from one sample, sequenced in a study of T cell responses to AZD1222 COVID-19 vaccine. Profiling relied on immunoSEQ multiplex PCR, and the TCRdb table lists in-frame clones only, not all of them. Of roughly 100,000 clones listed, around 89% are singletons. Here the sequenced sample was peripheral blood, taken on day 0 of AZD1222 vaccination. These receptors were taken from an adult in good health.

J is TRBJ1-2 and V is TRBV5-1; TRBD1 agrees at 7 bases. Germline CDR1 is SGHRS and CDR2 is YFSETQ. The CDR3 sequence is 16 residues long. Germline trimming cut 4 bases from V and 2 bases from J; bases unmatched to any gene: 11. The CDR3 DNA follows: TGCGCCAGCAGCCTCGGGACAGCTACCCTAAACTATGGCTACACCTTC. Amino acid sequence: CASSLGTATLNYGYTF.

The V and J genes are TRBV3-1 (or the pseudogene TRBV3-2) and TRBJ1-2; 8 nucleotides match TRBD1. From germline, CDR1 is LGHDT and CDR2 YNNKEL (reference sequence). V lost 0 bases to trimming and J lost 7 bases; unmatched junction nucleotides: 7. The length of the CDR3 is 15 residues. CDR3 DNA: TGTGCCAGCAGCCAAGATGGAGAACAGGGGGGTGGCTACACCTTC. It specifies CASSQDGEQGGGYTF.

The chain has TRBV19 and TRBJ1-5; D may be TRBD1 (6 bases). The CDR3 spans 15 residues. Germline values: CDR1 LNHDA, CDR2 SQIVND (reference sequence). V lost 4 bases to trimming and J lost 10 bases, with 20 bases between them. The CDR3 coding sequence is TGTGCCAGTAGTAATCCTACAGGGTTGGGGATTCCCCAGCATTTT. The encoded protein is CASSNPTGLGIPQHF.

This rearrangement joins TRBV29-1 to TRBJ2-7; TRBD2 matches at 10 bases. The CDR3 runs to 13 residues. The germline V gene has CDR1 SQVTM and CDR2 ANQGSEA. J gave up 3 bases and V 6 bases, and 5 bases lay outside the gene matches. CDR3 residues: CSVGTSVGYEQYF. Written as DNA, the CDR3 is TGCAGCGTCGGGACTAGCGTAGGCTACGAGCAGTACTTC.